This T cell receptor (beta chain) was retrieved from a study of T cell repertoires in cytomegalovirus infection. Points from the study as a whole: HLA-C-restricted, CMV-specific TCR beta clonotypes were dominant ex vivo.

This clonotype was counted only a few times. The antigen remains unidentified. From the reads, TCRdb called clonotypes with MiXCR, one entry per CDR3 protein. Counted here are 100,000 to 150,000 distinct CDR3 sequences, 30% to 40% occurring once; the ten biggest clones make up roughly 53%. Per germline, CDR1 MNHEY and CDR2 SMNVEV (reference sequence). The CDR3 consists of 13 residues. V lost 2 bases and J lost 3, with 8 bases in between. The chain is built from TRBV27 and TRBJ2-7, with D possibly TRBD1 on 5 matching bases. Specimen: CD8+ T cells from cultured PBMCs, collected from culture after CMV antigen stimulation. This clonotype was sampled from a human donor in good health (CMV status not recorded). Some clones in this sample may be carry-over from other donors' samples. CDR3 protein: CASSLKDSYEQYF. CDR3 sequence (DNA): TGTGCCAGCAGTTTAAAAGACAGCTACGAGCAGTACTTC.